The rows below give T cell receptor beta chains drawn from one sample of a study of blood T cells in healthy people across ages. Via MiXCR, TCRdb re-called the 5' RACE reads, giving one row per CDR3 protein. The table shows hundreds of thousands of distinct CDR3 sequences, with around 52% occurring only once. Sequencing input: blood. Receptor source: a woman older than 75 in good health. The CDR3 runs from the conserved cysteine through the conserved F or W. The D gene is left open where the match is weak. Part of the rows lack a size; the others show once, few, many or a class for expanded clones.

DNA: TGCGCCAGCAGCTTGGTCGCTATGAACACCGGGGAGCTGTTTTTT
CDR3: CASSLVAMNTGELFF
V: TRBV5-1
J: TRBJ2-2
D: -
size: -

DNA: TGCAGTGCTAGACGGGGACTACCCCAAGAGACCCAGTACTTC
CDR3: CSARRGLPQETQYF
V: TRBV20-1
J: TRBJ2-5
D: TRBD2
size: few

DNA: TGCGCCAGCAGCTCAGGGAGAGTCAATCAGCCTCAGCATTTT
CDR3: CASSSGRVNQPQHF
V: TRBV5-1
J: TRBJ1-5
D: -
size: -

DNA: TGCAGTGCTAGAATAGCGGGCCCCTACAATGAGCAGTTCTTC
CDR3: CSARIAGPYNEQFF
V: TRBV20-1
J: TRBJ2-1
D: TRBD2
size: many

DNA: TGTGCCAGCAGTGCCCGGACAGGGGGCACAGATACGCAGTATTTT
CDR3: CASSARTGGTDTQYF
V: TRBV6-6
J: TRBJ2-3
D: TRBD1
size: few

DNA: TGCGCCAGCAGCTCGACAGGGGTTACGGGCTCCTGCAATGAGCAGTTCTTC
CDR3: CASSSTGVTGSCNEQFF
V: TRBV5-1
J: TRBJ2-1
D: TRBD1
size: -

DNA: TGTGCCAGCAGGAGGACAGGGAACTCCTACGAGCAGTACTTC
CDR3: CASRRTGNSYEQYF
V: TRBV12-3/TRBV12-4
J: TRBJ2-7
D: TRBD1
size: -

DNA: TGTGCCAGCAGCCGTTTGGGGTCCCTCCACTTT
CDR3: CASSRLGSLHF
V: TRBV12-3/TRBV12-4
J: TRBJ1-6
D: -
size: -

DNA: TGTGCCAGCAGCCCGGGGTGGTATACGCAGTATTTT
CDR3: CASSPGWYTQYF
V: TRBV7-2
J: TRBJ2-3
D: -
size: few

DNA: TGTGCCAGCAGTCCCTTGGGACAGACGATCAAAAACATTCAGTACTTC
CDR3: CASSPLGQTIKNIQYF
V: TRBV12-3/TRBV12-4
J: TRBJ2-4
D: TRBD1
size: -

DNA: TGTGCCAGCAGCCCTCAAGACAGGGGTTTCTACACCTTC
CDR3: CASSPQDRGFYTF
V: TRBV6-2/TRBV6-3
J: TRBJ1-2
D: TRBD1
size: -

DNA: TGTGCCAGCAGTGACCGACTAGCGGGATGGGCCCAGTACTTC
CDR3: CASSDRLAGWAQYF
V: TRBV25-1
J: TRBJ2-5
D: TRBD2
size: -

DNA: TGTACCAGCAGCCACGCCGACTCCGCAACTAATGAAAAACTGTTTTTT
CDR3: CTSSHADSATNEKLFF
V: TRBV4-2
J: TRBJ1-4
D: -
size: -

DNA: TGCGCCAGCAGCTTAGCCCGGGACAATGGATTCTACGAGCAGTACTTC
CDR3: CASSLARDNGFYEQYF
V: TRBV5-1
J: TRBJ2-7
D: -
size: once

DNA: TGCGCCAGCAGCTTGGCCAACAGAAACCAGGCCACAGATACGCAGTATTTT
CDR3: CASSLANRNQATDTQYF
V: TRBV5-1
J: TRBJ2-3
D: -
size: many

DNA: TGCGCCAGCAGCTTGGCCGGCGCGGGCCTCTACAATGAGCAGTTCTTC
CDR3: CASSLAGAGLYNEQFF
V: TRBV5-1
J: TRBJ2-1
D: -
size: many

DNA: TGTGCCATCAATCGGGACAGAAATCAGCCCCAGCATTTT
CDR3: CAINRDRNQPQHF
V: TRBV10-3
J: TRBJ1-5
D: TRBD1
size: -

DNA: TGCGCCAGCAGCCAAACTAGGGCAAGCACAGATACGCAGTATTTT
CDR3: CASSQTRASTDTQYF
V: TRBV4-3
J: TRBJ2-3
D: -
size: -

DNA: TGCGCCAGCAGTGAGGCCGCTAGCGGGGGTCACGAGCAGTACTTC
CDR3: CASSEAASGGHEQYF
V: TRBV10-2
J: TRBJ2-7
D: TRBD2
size: -

DNA: TGTGCCAGCAGCAAAGCGGGGGGAGATACGCAGTATTTT
CDR3: CASSKAGGDTQYF
V: TRBV7-2
J: TRBJ2-3
D: TRBD2
size: many

DNA: TGTGCCAGCAGGGACACCATGGTAGGGACCCAGTACTTC
CDR3: CASRDTMVGTQYF
V: TRBV28
J: TRBJ2-5
D: -
size: few

DNA: TGTGCCAGCAGCTTACTAGGCACTGTCGGAAACACCATATATTTT
CDR3: CASSLLGTVGNTIYF
V: TRBV6-6
J: TRBJ1-3
D: -
size: -

DNA: TGCAGCGTTGGTCGTCTTAACAATGAGCAGTTCTTC
CDR3: CSVGRLNNEQFF
V: TRBV29-1
J: TRBJ2-1
D: -
size: -

DNA: TGTGCCAGCAGCGTTACGGGCAGCTCCTATAATTCACCCCTCCACTTT
CDR3: CASSVTGSSYNSPLHF
V: TRBV9
J: TRBJ1-6
D: -
size: once

DNA: TGTGCCAGCAGCGAAACTAGCGGGGGGTATTACGAGCAGTACTTC
CDR3: CASSETSGGYYEQYF
V: TRBV7-2
J: TRBJ2-7
D: TRBD2
size: -

DNA: TGTGCCACCGGACAGGACCCCTACGAGCAGTACTTC
CDR3: CATGQDPYEQYF
V: TRBV7-9
J: TRBJ2-7
D: TRBD1
size: many

DNA: TGTGCCACCAGCAGAGATCGGGGAGGGCTTGGCGGTGAGCAGTTCTTC
CDR3: CATSRDRGGLGGEQFF
V: TRBV15
J: TRBJ2-1
D: TRBD2
size: once

DNA: TGTGCCAGCAGCCACCAACTAGCGGTGACCTACAATGAGCAGTACTTC
CDR3: CASSHQLAVTYNEQYF
V: TRBV3-1
J: TRBJ2-7
D: TRBD2
size: -

DNA: TGTGCCAGCAGTCTATACGCGGGGGGCTCGACAGATACGCAGTATTTT
CDR3: CASSLYAGGSTDTQYF
V: TRBV6-6
J: TRBJ2-3
D: TRBD2
size: many

DNA: TGTGCCAGCAGCGCGTCCGGGACAGGGATCGGTGGCTACACCTTC
CDR3: CASSASGTGIGGYTF
V: TRBV25-1
J: TRBJ1-2
D: TRBD1
size: many

DNA: TGTGCCAGCAGCTTCCGCACCGAAGAGACCCAGTACTTC
CDR3: CASSFRTEETQYF
V: TRBV5-6
J: TRBJ2-5
D: -
size: -

DNA: TGTGCCAGCAGTGAGGAGAAAGGTTACAATGAGCAGTACTTC
CDR3: CASSEEKGYNEQYF
V: TRBV25-1
J: TRBJ2-5
D: -
size: -

DNA: TGCAGTGCTATACACCCCGGGTTCCCCTACAATGAGCAGTTCTTC
CDR3: CSAIHPGFPYNEQFF
V: TRBV20-1
J: TRBJ2-1
D: -
size: -

DNA: TGTGCCAGCAGTGACTTCGGGACTAGCTCCGAGACCCAGTACTTC
CDR3: CASSDFGTSSETQYF
V: TRBV25-1
J: TRBJ2-5
D: TRBD2
size: many

DNA: TGCAGTGCTGGGGCAGCGGGAGTCCCCTACAATGAGCAGTTCTTC
CDR3: CSAGAAGVPYNEQFF
V: TRBV20-1
J: TRBJ2-1
D: TRBD2
size: -

DNA: TGTGCCAGCAGTTACCAGGGCTCGGGACGCCCCTCCTCAGAAGCTTTCTTT
CDR3: CASSYQGSGRPSSEAFF
V: TRBV6-5
J: TRBJ1-1
D: -
size: many

DNA: TGTGCCAGCAGCTTAGGGACAGGGTTGATATACGAGCAGTACTTC
CDR3: CASSLGTGLIYEQYF
V: TRBV7-2
J: TRBJ2-7
D: TRBD1
size: -

DNA: TGCGCCAGCAGCCCGAGGGGGGGGACCGCTCAGCCCCAGCATTTT
CDR3: CASSPRGGTAQPQHF
V: TRBV5-1
J: TRBJ1-5
D: -
size: -

DNA: TGTGCCAGCAGCGATTCATCGGGCAGGAGAAGCTCCTATAATTCACCCCTCCACTTT
CDR3: CASSDSSGRRSSYNSPLHF
V: TRBV6-1
J: TRBJ1-6
D: -
size: -

DNA: TGCGCCAGCAGCTTGACAGGGATCACTGAAGCTTTCTTT
CDR3: CASSLTGITEAFF
V: TRBV5-1
J: TRBJ1-1
D: -
size: many

DNA: TGTGCCAGCAGTTTTTGGGACAGAGGTGTGAACACTGAAGCTTTCTTT
CDR3: CASSFWDRGVNTEAFF
V: TRBV28
J: TRBJ1-1
D: TRBD1
size: -

DNA: TGTGCCAGCGTCCAGGCGCTGGCTAGGTACAATGAGCAGTTCTTC
CDR3: CASVQALARYNEQFF
V: TRBV2
J: TRBJ2-1
D: -
size: -